The text below deals with one T cell receptor beta chain. As processed by the authors: Estimated nucleated cell counts came from reference gene primer amplification. The data were produced by immunoSEQ multiplex PCR, yet TCRdb's version contains in-frame clones alone and is incomplete. That table is the source of V, J and clone size, and D and trimming were worked out from the DNA. In the table there are around 230,000 clones, approximately 90% of which are singletons. Seattle enrolled patients during active infection and tracked them longitudinally. This sample is part of a study of blood T cell repertoires in COVID-19. Trimming at V came to 4 bases and at J to 4 bases, leaving 6 bases not matched to a gene. CDR1 and CDR2 (germline): SGHRS, YFSETQ. The CDR3 length is 16 residues.

This sequence was found in a man aged 45-65 years with COVID-19, enrolled during active disease. The chain combines TRBV5-1 with TRBJ2-2; 11 bases are shared with TRBD1. The sequenced material came from peripheral blood. The CDR3, as DNA: TGCGCCAGCAGCCTGGGACAGGGGGTCCCCACCGGGGAGCTGTTTTTT. The encoded protein is CASSLGQGVPTGELFF. Together with reference TRBV5-1 and TRBJ2-2, the CDR3 gives the full variable domain: KAGVTQTPRYLIKTRGQQVTLSCSPISGHRSVSWYQQTPGQGLQFLFEYFSETQRNKGNFPGRFSGRQFSNSRSEMNVSTLELGDSALYLCASSLGQGVPTGELFFGEGSRLTVL.